The 30 T cell receptor beta chains below come from one sample, sequenced in a study of shared clonotypes between healthy human individuals. Sequencing was performed with immunoSEQ multiplex PCR; in TCRdb, only in-frame clones are kept and a portion is missing. The table lists roughly 2 million clones, approximately 94% of them singletons. Sequenced sample: naive CD4+ T cells sorted from blood. Subset here: CD45RA+ positively selected. The receptors shown here come from a man between 18 and 35 years old in good health.

In this sample, this clone turned up once. The chain uses TRBV29-1 and TRBJ1-1, with a weak D call TRBD1 (6 bases). The CDR3 runs 13 residues. Deletions cut 4 bases from V and 2 bases from J, with 11 bases between. Per germline, CDR1 SQVTM and CDR2 ANQGSEA. CDR3 amino acids: CSVAQTGNTEAFF. In DNA, the CDR3 is TGCAGCGTTGCCCAGACAGGCAACACTGAAGCTTTCTTT.

This rearrangement joins TRBV7-2 to TRBJ1-1; D is possibly TRBD1 (6 bases). V was trimmed by 1 base and J by 10 bases, leaving 10 bases between them. This CDR3 comprises 12 residues. Germline CDR1 and CDR2: SGHTA and FQGNSA. CDR3 in amino acids: CASSLGVGGAFF. The DNA for the CDR3 is TGTGCCAGCAGCTTAGGAGTAGGGGGAGCTTTCTTT.

This clone came up once. The chain carries TRBV5-1 and TRBJ1-1; D gene unclear. CDR3 length: 14 amino acids. V was cut by 2 bases and J by 1 base, with 9 bases left in between. Germline loops: CDR1 SGHRS, CDR2 YFSETQ. The CDR3 loop reads CASSFSRENTEAFF. As DNA, the CDR3 is TGCGCCAGCAGCTTTTCTAGGGAGAACACTGAAGCTTTCTTT.

This clone was seen once. The DNA for the CDR3 is TGTGCCAGCTCAGCGGACAGGTTGAACACTGAAGCTTTCTTT. Translating it yields CASSADRLNTEAFF. J is TRBJ1-1 and V is TRBV18, with 7 bases matching TRBD1. The CDR3 loop spans 14 amino acids. The germline gives CDR1 KGHSH, CDR2 LQKENI. After removal of 5 bases from V and 0 bases from J, the junction contained 3 bases not matched to a gene.

CDR3 sequence reads: CAISDRADTGELFF. The CDR3 nucleotides read TGTGCCATTTCCGACAGGGCCGACACCGGGGAGCTGTTTTTT. The rearrangement joins TRBV2 to TRBJ2-2; TRBD1 matches at 7 bases. The germline V gene encodes CDR1 SNHLY and CDR2 FYNNEI. V shed 10 bases, J shed 3 bases, and the junction held 8 bases outside the gene matches. This CDR3 comprises 14 residues.

Turning to this clone: Other DNA variants within this sample encode the same CDR3. The chain couples TRBV10-3 to TRBJ2-2; D is ambiguous. V gave up 2 bases and J gave up 5 bases, with 3 bases separating them. Germline assignment: CDR1 ENHRY and CDR2 SYGVKD. The CDR3 length is 12 residues. The CDR3 spells CAISEGTGELFF. CDR3 DNA sequence: TGTGCCATCAGTGAGGGGACCGGGGAGCTGTTTTTT.

The count of this clone is one. V is TRBV5-4 and J is TRBJ2-4, with TRBD1 as a possible D gene (6 bases). Germline V gives CDR1 SGHNT, CDR2 YYREEE (reference sequence). V gave up 1 base and J gave up 8 bases, with 13 bases separating them. The CDR3 covers 14 residues. Here the CDR3 DNA reads TGTGCCAGCAGCTTGACAGGGTACGACGACATTCAGTACTTC. It encodes CASSLTGYDDIQYF.

V is TRBV5-1 and J is TRBJ2-3; TRBD2 agrees at 13 bases. Germline V CDR1 and CDR2: SGHRS, YFSETQ. Germline trimming cut 4 bases from V and 8 bases from J; bases unmatched to any gene: 7. This CDR3 has 15 amino acids. The CDR3 sequence: CASSVLAGGPGTQYF. The DNA for the CDR3 is TGCGCCAGCAGCGTACTAGCGGGAGGGCCGGGTACGCAGTATTTT.

The chain has TRBV5-1 and TRBJ1-5; TRBD1 might be the D (6 bases). V was cut by 3 bases and J by 4 bases, with 11 bases left in between. CDR3 length: 14 amino acids. Per the germline V gene, CDR1 is SGHRS and CDR2 is YFSETQ. CDR3 nucleotides: TGCGCCAGCAGCTCGACAGGTTTAAATCAGCCCCAGCATTTT. This translates into CASSSTGLNQPQHF.

This clone was found a few times. The identical CDR3 is also encoded by other nucleotide sequences in the sample. The chain employs TRBV19 and TRBJ1-1; D unclear. Germline loops: CDR1 LNHDA, CDR2 SQIVND (reference sequence). This CDR3 region has 13 residues. The ends were cut back, 4 bases at V and 1 base at J, with 7 bases in the middle. This CDR3 reads CASSTGRNTEAFF. Here the CDR3 DNA reads TGTGCCAGTAGTACCGGCAGGAACACTGAAGCTTTCTTT. Full variable domain (remainder filled in from reference TRBV19 and TRBJ1-1): DGGITQSPKYLFRKEGQNVTLSCEQNLNHDAMYWYRQDPGQGLRLIYYSQIVNDFQKGDIAEGYSVSREKKESFPLTVTSAQKNPTAFYLCASSTGRNTEAFFGQGTRLTVV.

This chain connects TRBV10-3 to TRBJ2-3, with 7 positions matching TRBD2. Per the germline V gene, CDR1 is ENHRY and CDR2 is SYGVKD. This CDR3 region has 16 residues. With V trimmed by 7 bases and J by 4 bases, 14 bases remained unmatched. CDR3 bases: TGTGCCATCACTGGGATAGCGGGTACGCTCCCAGATACGCAGTATTTT. This gives the protein CAITGIAGTLPDTQYF.

The rearrangement uses TRBV27 and TRBJ2-7; the match to TRBD1 covers 7 bases. This CDR3 spans 16 amino acids. Trimming removed 5 bases from V and 2 bases from J; junction bases left unmatched: 12. Germline assignment: CDR1 MNHEY and CDR2 SMNVEV (reference sequence). The CDR3 is CASSMGLGTVTYEQYF. Here the CDR3 DNA reads TGTGCCAGCAGTATGGGCCTCGGGACAGTTACCTACGAGCAGTACTTC.

The chain combines TRBV19 with TRBJ2-7; D is possibly TRBD1 (5 bases). The CDR3 has 13 amino acids. Germline loops: CDR1 LNHDA, CDR2 SQIVND (reference sequence). Trimming removed 8 bases from V and 3 bases from J, with 14 bases in between. This chain's CDR3 is CASALGRFYEQYF. The CDR3 region has the DNA TGTGCCAGTGCCCTGGGGCGCTTCTACGAGCAGTACTTC.

V gene TRBV4-3 combines with J gene TRBJ2-3; 8 positions agree with TRBD1. Germline V gives CDR1 LGHNA, CDR2 YSLEER. After removal of 0 bases from V and 3 bases from J, the junction contained 5 bases not matched to a gene. The CDR3 is 16 amino acids. The CDR3 here is CASSQDTQGVTDTQYF. Here the CDR3 DNA reads TGCGCCAGCAGCCAAGATACACAGGGGGTTACAGATACGCAGTATTTT.

The rearrangement joins TRBV6-5 to TRBJ2-7, with 7 bases lining up with TRBD1. CDR1 is MNHEY and CDR2 is SVGAGI in the germline V gene. The CDR3 has 15 residues. The ends lost 6 bases at V and 3 bases at J; junction bases unmatched: 11. The CDR3 coding sequence is TGTGCCAGCAGACCCGACAGGGCACGATACTACGAGCAGTACTTC. It codes for CASRPDRARYYEQYF.

The chain carries TRBV5-8 and TRBJ2-3; no clear D gene. The V end was cut by 0 bases, the J end by 3 bases, with 8 bases between. Germline lookup yields CDR1 SGHTS and CDR2 YDEGEE. The CDR3 contains 14 residues. CDR3 sequence (DNA): TGTGCCAGCAGCTTGGGGGATAGAACAGATACGCAGTATTTT. This gives the protein CASSLGDRTDTQYF.

The J gene is TRBJ2-1, the V gene TRBV5-4; 7 bases are a match to TRBD2. CDR3 length: 16 amino acids. In germline, CDR1 is SGHNT, CDR2 YYREEE (reference sequence). The V and J ends lost 0 bases and 3 bases, in that order; junction bases with no gene match: 6. The CDR3 here is CASSLEAGILYNEQFF. CDR3 in DNA: TGTGCCAGCAGCTTGGAAGCGGGAATACTCTACAATGAGCAGTTCTTC.

The chain links TRBV5-1 to TRBJ2-3, with 9 bases aligning to TRBD1. This CDR3 is built from 16 residues. V shed 5 bases, J shed 1 base, and the junction held 8 bases outside the gene matches. CDR1 is SGHRS and CDR2 is YFSETQ in the germline V gene. The CDR3 reads CASRSGTGSGTDTQYF. The CDR3 region has the DNA TGCGCCAGCAGAAGTGGGACAGGGTCTGGCACAGATACGCAGTATTTT.

The chain has TRBV10-2 and TRBJ1-5, with D tentatively TRBD1 (5 bases). CDR1 WSHSY and CDR2 SAAADI come from the germline V gene. The V end was cut by 5 bases, the J end by 4 bases, with 12 bases between. CDR3 length: 14 amino acids. Written as DNA, the CDR3 is TGCGCCAGCAGTCCCCACAGGAATAATCAGCCCCAGCATTTT. It is translated as CASSPHRNNQPQHF.

This clone was detected only once. The V gene is TRBV9, the J gene TRBJ2-5, with TRBD2 identical over 10 bases. CDR3 length: 16 residues. The germline V gene has CDR1 SGDLS and CDR2 YYNGEE. V trimming: 4 bases; J trimming: 5 bases; junction bases outside the gene matches: 11. CDR3 amino acids: CASSSGALAGWETQYF. In DNA form, the CDR3 reads TGTGCCAGCAGCTCCGGAGCACTAGCGGGGTGGGAGACCCAGTACTTC. Full variable domain (rest looked up from reference TRBV9 and TRBJ2-5): DSGVTQTPKHLITATGQRVTLRCSPRSGDLSVYWYQQSLDQGLQFLIQYYNGEERAKGNILERFSAQQFPDLHSELNLSSLELGDSALYFCASSSGALAGWETQYFGPGTRLLVL.

The chain uses TRBV5-1 and TRBJ2-2, with TRBD1 matching over 7 bases. After removal of 5 bases from V and 4 bases from J, the junction contained 8 bases not matched to a gene. The CDR3 has 15 amino acids. The V gene's germline CDR1 is SGHRS and CDR2 YFSETQ. CDR3 DNA: TGCGCCAGCAGACTCCAGGGACAGAGCACCGGGGAGCTGTTTTTT. It encodes CASRLQGQSTGELFF.

The table lists this clone with a few counts. The J gene is TRBJ2-4, the V gene TRBV10-3; D perhaps matches TRBD2 (6 bases). From germline, CDR1 is ENHRY and CDR2 SYGVKD. The CDR3 loop spans 13 amino acids. Trimming pared 0 bases from V and 8 bases from J, leaving 8 bases between. CDR3 in DNA: TGTGCCATCAGTGAGTCGGGGGAGGACATTCAGTACTTC. Translating it yields CAISESGEDIQYF.

Concerning this clone itself: The same CDR3 can be traced to other DNA sequences in this sample. The chain recombines TRBV28 with TRBJ1-2; 8 bases map to TRBD1. The junction had 4 bases not matched to a gene; V was cut back by 6 bases and J by 4 bases. This CDR3 has 13 residues. Germline lookup yields CDR1 MDHEN and CDR2 SYDVKM. CDR3 sequence reads: CASSLDRAYGYTF. The CDR3 DNA is TGTGCCAGCAGCCTGGACAGGGCCTATGGCTACACCTTC.

The rearrangement uses TRBV18 and TRBJ2-5, with TRBD2 matching 12 bases. This CDR3 has 16 amino acids. CDR1 is KGHSH, CDR2 LQKENI, per germline. Trimming cost V 3 bases and J 7 bases; bases outside gene matches: 9. In nucleotides, the CDR3 is TGTGCCAGCTCACCCCCCCTAGCGGGAGGGCTGGGGACCCAGTACTTC. This sequence encodes CASSPPLAGGLGTQYF.

The rearrangement links TRBV2 to TRBJ2-6, with 9 bases lining up with TRBD1. There are 16 residues in the CDR3. Per germline, CDR1 SNHLY and CDR2 FYNNEI. Trimming cost V 8 bases and J 2 bases; bases outside gene matches: 7. CDR3 loop: CASLWDRETGANVLTF. In DNA, the CDR3 is TGTGCCAGCTTATGGGACAGGGAAACTGGGGCCAACGTCCTGACTTTC.

Concerning this clone: The same CDR3 also results from other DNA sequences found in this sample. The CDR3: CASSLETGGMNTEAFF. CDR3 coding DNA: TGCGCCAGCAGCTTGGAGACAGGAGGAATGAACACTGAAGCTTTCTTT. This chain joins TRBV5-1 and TRBJ1-1; perhaps TRBD1 as D (6 bases). The CDR3 extends over 16 amino acids. The germline V and J ends were trimmed by 0 bases and 0 bases, with 12 bases remaining between them. CDR1 and CDR2 (germline): SGHRS, YFSETQ.

For this clone: Other DNA sequences in this sample translate to the same CDR3. The chain joins TRBV6-5 to TRBJ2-2; possibly TRBD1 or TRBD2 for D (5 bases each). Germline lookup yields CDR1 MNHEY and CDR2 SVGAGI. V lost 7 bases, J lost 3 bases, and 12 bases lay in between. This CDR3 has 14 residues. CDR3 residues: CASNRGEDTGELFF. Written as DNA, the CDR3 is TGTGCCAGCAATCGGGGCGAAGACACCGGGGAGCTGTTTTTT.

The chain links TRBV18 to TRBJ2-7, with D possibly matching TRBD2 (6 bases). This CDR3 region has 14 residues. The germline V and J ends were trimmed by 1 base and 6 bases, with 13 bases remaining between them. Per the germline V gene, CDR1 is KGHSH and CDR2 is LQKENI. CDR3 amino acids: CASSPRGEVGEQYF. CDR3 bases: TGTGCCAGCTCACCACGGGGGGAAGTAGGCGAGCAGTACTTC.

The chain combines TRBV10-3 with TRBJ2-3; 14 positions agree with TRBD2. CDR1 and CDR2 from the germline V gene are ENHRY and SYGVKD. The CDR3 consists of 16 residues. Trimming at V came to 5 bases and at J to 5 bases, leaving 6 bases not matched to a gene. This CDR3 is CAISLTSGGALDTQYF. The DNA of the CDR3 is TGTGCCATCAGTCTGACTAGCGGGGGGGCCTTAGATACGCAGTATTTT.

The chain couples TRBV7-3 to TRBJ2-1; the D gene could be TRBD1 or TRBD2 (5 bases each). The CDR3 consists of 15 residues. Trimming pared 4 bases from V and 10 bases from J, leaving 20 bases between. Germline V gene lookup returns CDR1 SGHTA and CDR2 FQGTGA. The CDR3 loop reads CASSSGTPSSGEQFF. In nucleotides, the CDR3 is TGTGCCAGCAGCTCCGGGACCCCCTCCTCCGGGGAGCAGTTCTTC.